This T cell receptor (beta chain) derives from a study of Ad26.COV2.S vaccination and SARS-CoV-2 variants. Study summary: The trial was COV1001 and the donor's arm was Ad26.COV2.S. Participants got Ad26.COV2.S intramuscularly, once or twice 56 days apart.

For this clone: Its specificity is unknown.

The treatment is: 15 to 20 received Ad26.COV2.S at low or high dose, single or two shots; a few received placebo; per-sample allocation not given. After the first vaccine or placebo injection, samples were drawn on day 63. Study findings and constraints: People given the vaccine had a wider spike-specific TCR breadth than placebo recipients did. Quantification of TCR breadth and depth may have yielded underestimates of total T cell responses.

Profiled with immunoSEQ multiplex PCR; TCRdb holds only in-frame clones, not every one. The profile shows around 270,000 clones, 87% of them singletons. The clonotype was recovered from a person between 18 and 60 years old who received the Ad26.COV2.S COVID-19 vaccine or a placebo. Sequencing used peripheral blood, obtained in a trial of Ad26.COV2.S vaccine versus placebo.

CDR3 nucleotides: TGTGCCAGCAGCGAAATCGGGACAGGGGCTCTGAACACTGAAGCTTTCTTT. Protein sequence: CASSEIGTGALNTEAFF. The V and J genes are TRBV9 and TRBJ1-1; 10 bases map to TRBD1. V shed 3 bases and J 0 bases; nucleotides not matched to a gene: 8. Germline CDR1 SGDLS, CDR2 YYNGEE. The CDR3 contains 17 residues.